One sample yielded the 6 T cell receptor beta chains listed below, sequenced in a study of resident and recirculating memory T cells in vitiligo. This table comes from immunoSEQ multiplex PCR, and its TCRdb copy is limited to in-frame clones, with some not included. The sample holds 40,000 to 45,000 clones; 80% to 95% are singletons and the top ten take about 4.5%. Sequences were obtained from blood. These receptor sequences come from a male donor with vitiligo.

The CDR3 loop reads CASSSGTDISGNTIYF. The CDR3 nucleotides are TGCGCCAGCAGCTCCGGGACAGACATCTCTGGAAACACCATATATTTT. The rearrangement links TRBV5-1 to TRBJ1-3; TRBD1 aligns across 7 bases. With V trimmed by 3 bases and J by 0 bases, 6 bases remained unmatched. This CDR3 is built from 16 residues. In germline, CDR1 is SGHRS, CDR2 YFSETQ.

V is TRBV9 and J is TRBJ2-1; D remains ambiguous. Trimming cost V 2 bases and J 0 bases, with 9 bases left between them. There are 15 residues in the CDR3. Germline V gene sequence: CDR1 SGDLS, CDR2 YYNGEE. The CDR3 loop reads CASSVHSISYNEQFF. The CDR3 nucleotides are TGTGCCAGCAGCGTGCATAGCATCTCCTACAATGAGCAGTTCTTC. The full variable domain, its missing parts supplied by reference TRBV9 and TRBJ2-1, is DSGVTQTPKHLITATGQRVTLRCSPRSGDLSVYWYQQSLDQGLQFLIQYYNGEERAKGNILERFSAQQFPDLHSELNLSSLELGDSALYFCASSVHSISYNEQFFGPGTRLTVL.

The rearrangement links TRBV14 to TRBJ1-2; TRBD1 matches at 8 bases. Germline-derived CDR1 and CDR2 are SGHDN and FVKESK. The CDR3 contains 14 residues. Trimming removed 3 bases from V and 4 bases from J; junction bases left unmatched: 4. The CDR3 DNA reads TGTGCCAGCAGCCATCATACAGGGGGCTATGGCTACACCTTC. Its protein is CASSHHTGGYGYTF.

The chain carries TRBV6-1 and TRBJ2-5, with a possible D match to TRBD2 (6 bases). The V end lost 6 bases, the J end lost 5 bases, and 16 bases lay between the germline ends. The CDR3 has 14 amino acids. Germline values: CDR1 MNHNS, CDR2 SASEGT. The CDR3 loop reads CASSPKGTRETQYF. The CDR3 nucleotides read TGTGCCAGCAGCCCTAAAGGGACTCGGGAGACCCAGTACTTC.

This chain uses TRBV2 with TRBJ2-4; D is perhaps TRBD1 (6 bases). The CDR3 is made up of 14 amino acids. The ends were cut back, 4 bases at V and 5 bases at J, with 12 bases in the middle. From germline, CDR1 is SNHLY and CDR2 FYNNEI. CDR3 coding DNA: TGTGCCAGCAGTGTGTATGGGGGCGAAAACATTCAGTACTTC. It encodes CASSVYGGENIQYF.

V usage is TRBV5-1 and J usage is TRBJ2-3, with D uncertain. The CDR3 has 12 amino acids. Per germline, CDR1 SGHRS and CDR2 YFSETQ. V was clipped by 3 bases and J by 5 bases, with 7 bases between them. This chain's CDR3 is CASSSPRDTQYF. In DNA, the CDR3 is TGCGCCAGCAGCTCCCCTCGAGATACGCAGTATTTT.